Listed below are T cell receptor beta chains from one sample, sequenced in a study of beta chain features in type 1 diabetes. Profiling relied on immunoSEQ multiplex PCR, and the TCRdb table lists in-frame clones only, not all of them. The repertoire includes roughly 340,000 clones, around 13% of them detected once, and about 0.01% sits in the top ten. The specimen sequenced was naive CD4+ T cells from blood. The receptors stem from a young woman with type 1 diabetes. The CDR3 runs from the conserved cysteine through the conserved F or W. D genes are given only for firm matches. The size of a clone is reported for some rows only, either as once, few or many, or as a class for expanded clones.

cdr3_nt	cdr3_aa	clone_size	v_call	j_call	d_call
TGTGCCAGTAGTAGCCGGGACAGGGTCGAAATCTATGGCTACACCTTC	CASSSRDRVEIYGYTF	few	TRBV19	TRBJ1-2	TRBD1
TGCGCCAGCAGCCAAGGACAGGGCAATCAGCCCCAGCATTTT	CASSQGQGNQPQHF	few	TRBV4-1	TRBJ1-5	-
TGCGCCAGCAGCTTGGGGGAGGGTAGCTCCTACAATGAGCAGTTCTTC	CASSLGEGSSYNEQFF	-	TRBV5-1	TRBJ2-1	TRBD2
TGTGCCTGGAGTACCGGGTCGCCCGGGGGGACCCAGTACTTC	CAWSTGSPGGTQYF	few	TRBV30	TRBJ2-5	-
TGTGCCAGCAGCCAAGAGGAGGGTGGTCAGCCCCAGCATTTT	CASSQEEGGQPQHF	few	TRBV5-4	TRBJ1-5	-
TGTGCCAGCAGCTTATTCGGTGAGGGAACTGGGGCCAACGTCCTGACTTTC	CASSLFGEGTGANVLTF	-	TRBV7-9	TRBJ2-6	-
TGTGCCAGCAGTTACATTCTGCGGGGGGGCCGAGAGACCCAGTACTTC	CASSYILRGGRETQYF	-	TRBV6-6	TRBJ2-5	TRBD2
TGTGCCAGCAGCTTCGGGAGCTCCTACAATGAGCAGTTCTTC	CASSFGSSYNEQFF	-	TRBV7-3	TRBJ2-1	-
TGTGCTAGTGGCCTGACTAGGAAGGATGCCATGAACACTGAAGCTTTCTTT	CASGLTRKDAMNTEAFF	-	TRBV12-5	TRBJ1-1	-
TGCGCCAGCAGTCCGGGAGCTAACTATGGCTACACCTTC	CASSPGANYGYTF	-	TRBV4-1	TRBJ1-2	-
TGTGCCAGCAGCGCGGTCGGTCAGGGGCCAGATACGCAGTATTTT	CASSAVGQGPDTQYF	few	TRBV5-4	TRBJ2-3	-
TGTGCCAGCAGCCCAGTGGACAGGGGTGGGAATGAGCAGTTCTTC	CASSPVDRGGNEQFF	-	TRBV7-9	TRBJ2-1	TRBD1
TGTGCCAGCCAACTTTGGGCCGTCAGTAATTCACCCCTCCACTTT	CASQLWAVSNSPLHF	-	TRBV11-2	TRBJ1-6	-
TGTGCCATAGGGGGGACAGGGGCTGTGGATGAGCAGTTCTTC	CAIGGTGAVDEQFF	-	TRBV19	TRBJ2-1	TRBD1
TGTGCCAGCAGCTTGGCCCTGTCCCAGTACTTC	CASSLALSQYF	few	TRBV5-6	TRBJ2-5	-
TGTGCCAGCAGCCAAGAGGCTCCGATTTATCGGCGGGAGGCACCAGATACGCAGTATTTT	CASSQEAPIYRREAPDTQYF	-	TRBV14	TRBJ2-3	TRBD2
TGTGCCAGCAGTACCCGGACTAGCGCGCAGTTCTTC	CASSTRTSAQFF	few	TRBV11-2	TRBJ2-1	TRBD2
TGTGCCAGCAGCTCCACCAGGGGCGACTATGGCTACACCTTC	CASSSTRGDYGYTF	few	TRBV7-9	TRBJ1-2	-
TGTGCCAGTAGCCAGAGGGCTAGCGCTTCGGCAGATACGCAGTATTTT	CASSQRASASADTQYF	-	TRBV19	TRBJ2-3	-
TGTGCCATGAGCCCCCAATTGGACAGTCCCTACGAGCAGTACTTC	CAMSPQLDSPYEQYF	-	TRBV10-3	TRBJ2-7	-
TGTGCCAGCAGCTTATGGTTCTTGACTAGCGGGATGAGCGAGCAGTACTTC	CASSLWFLTSGMSEQYF	-	TRBV7-8	TRBJ2-7	TRBD2
TGTGCCAGCAGCGTAGCGGGGGGACCCACCAGTACGCAGTATTTT	CASSVAGGPTSTQYF	-	TRBV9	TRBJ2-3	TRBD2
TGCGCCAGCAGCCAAGACCCGCCTCGACTAGCGGCACACAATGAGCAGTTCTTC	CASSQDPPRLAAHNEQFF	few	TRBV4-1	TRBJ2-1	TRBD2
TGTGCCAGCTCACTCGACGACAGGGAAGCTTTCTTT	CASSLDDREAFF	few	TRBV18	TRBJ1-1	-
TGCAGCGCAGGGGACAGCTTCTTTCAGCCCCAGCATTTT	CSAGDSFFQPQHF	-	TRBV29-1	TRBJ1-5	TRBD1
TGCGCCAGCAGCTCTAGCGGGAGGAACAATGAGCAGTTCTTC	CASSSSGRNNEQFF	-	TRBV5-1	TRBJ2-1	TRBD2
TGTGCCAGCAGCCCGCCGGAAGGTAGCGACAATGAGCAGTTCTTC	CASSPPEGSDNEQFF	few	TRBV14	TRBJ2-1	-
TGCAGCACAGAGGGTAGGATGAACACTGAAGCTTTCTTT	CSTEGRMNTEAFF	few	TRBV29-1	TRBJ1-1	-
TGCGCCAGCAGCTTGTCGCAGGTCACCGGGGAGCTGTTTTTT	CASSLSQVTGELFF	-	TRBV5-1	TRBJ2-2	-
TGTGCCACCAGCAGGGTGGGACTAGCGGGGCGGGCCGAGCAGTACTTC	CATSRVGLAGRAEQYF	few	TRBV15	TRBJ2-7	TRBD2
TGTGCCAGCAGCGTAGTTCTGGGGGCGCACACTGAAGCTTTCTTT	CASSVVLGAHTEAFF	few	TRBV9	TRBJ1-1	-
TGTGCCAGCAGCTTGAATGGTGGGTCGACCAGGGGCTATGGCTACACCTTC	CASSLNGGSTRGYGYTF	few	TRBV5-4	TRBJ1-2	-
TGTGCCTGGAGTGGAGGGCAGGAAGCTTTCTTT	CAWSGGQEAFF	-	TRBV30	TRBJ1-1	-
TGTGCCAGCTCACCACCGGCCGCTCAAGAGACCCAGTACTTC	CASSPPAAQETQYF	-	TRBV18	TRBJ2-5	-
TGCGCCAGCAGCCAAAAGTGGACTAGCGGGAGGGCGAATGAGCAGTTCTTC	CASSQKWTSGRANEQFF	-	TRBV5-1	TRBJ2-1	TRBD2
TGCGCCAGCAGCTTGGTGACAGGGACACAAGAGACCCAGTACTTC	CASSLVTGTQETQYF	few	TRBV5-1	TRBJ2-5	TRBD1
TGTGCCAGCAGCTTAGGAACTAGCGGGGGGGCTAAAGGGTTCTTC	CASSLGTSGGAKGFF	few	TRBV7-2	TRBJ2-1	TRBD2
TGCAGCGTTGGAGCAAGCACAGATACGCAGTATTTT	CSVGASTDTQYF	few	TRBV29-1	TRBJ2-3	-
TGCGCCAGCAGCGAAAGACTAGTTGGGACCCAGTACTTC	CASSERLVGTQYF	few	TRBV5-1	TRBJ2-5	-
TGTGCCAGCAGCCGACGCGCCGGGACTAGCGTGGGAAATGAGCAGTTCTTC	CASSRRAGTSVGNEQFF	few	TRBV7-9	TRBJ2-1	TRBD2
TGCGCCAGCAGCCACGGGACAGGGGAAGCAGATACGCAGTATTTT	CASSHGTGEADTQYF	-	TRBV4-3	TRBJ2-3	TRBD1
TGTGCCATCAGTGGTGGGACAGGGGGGCCCTCTGGGGCCAACGTCCTGACTTTC	CAISGGTGGPSGANVLTF	few	TRBV6-1	TRBJ2-6	TRBD1
TGCGCCAGCAGCTTGGCCGTGGGAGCCAACTATGGCTACACCTTC	CASSLAVGANYGYTF	-	TRBV5-1	TRBJ1-2	-
TGTGCCAGCAGCTTTACAACCGGGACAGGGTCGTACGAGCAGTACTTC	CASSFTTGTGSYEQYF	-	TRBV11-2	TRBJ2-7	TRBD1
TGTGCCAGCAGCGCGTTTAGCAATCAGCCCCAGCATTTT	CASSAFSNQPQHF	few	TRBV9	TRBJ1-5	-
TGTGCCAGCAGCTTGAGTCAGGGGGCCTACAATGAGCAGTTCTTC	CASSLSQGAYNEQFF	-	TRBV5-4	TRBJ2-1	TRBD1
TGTGCCATCAGTGAGTCTAGGGACAGCTACGGCTACACCTTC	CAISESRDSYGYTF	few	TRBV10-3	TRBJ1-2	TRBD1
TGCAGTGCTGGCGGGTGGGAGCAGTACTTC	CSAGGWEQYF	few	TRBV20-1	TRBJ2-7	-
TGTGCCAGCACCGACGGGGGCCAAGAGACCCAGTACTTC	CASTDGGQETQYF	-	TRBV9	TRBJ2-5	-
TGTGCCAGCAGTTACCGTCGGGGCGGAGGGTACGAGCAGTACTTC	CASSYRRGGGYEQYF	-	TRBV6-5	TRBJ2-7	-
TGTGCCAGCAGTTTACTCCCCGGGACTAGCGGGAGGGGTTACGAGCAGTACTTC	CASSLLPGTSGRGYEQYF	few	TRBV28	TRBJ2-7	TRBD2
TGTGCCAGCAGCGCCGGTTCCGAGACCCAGTACTTC	CASSAGSETQYF	-	TRBV11-3	TRBJ2-5	-
TGTGCCAGCAGCGTAGGTGCACCCACGGGTACTAATGAAAAACTGTTTTTT	CASSVGAPTGTNEKLFF	-	TRBV9	TRBJ1-4	-
TGTGCCAGCTCACCTACCCTGATAGGGGTCGGGAACACCATATATTTT	CASSPTLIGVGNTIYF	few	TRBV18	TRBJ1-3	-
TGCGCCAGCAGCTGGGGACAGGGGGAGTACGAGACCCAGTACTTC	CASSWGQGEYETQYF	-	TRBV5-1	TRBJ2-5	TRBD1
TGTGCCAGCAGCGGGAGGCCCTCCTACAATGAGCAGTTCTTC	CASSGRPSYNEQFF	-	TRBV6-6	TRBJ2-1	TRBD2
TGTGCCAGCAGCTTAGCAGGAGAGAATGGCTACACCTTC	CASSLAGENGYTF	-	TRBV7-9	TRBJ1-2	-
TGTGCCAGCAGCTCGGAGGAGACCCAGTACTTC	CASSSEETQYF	-	TRBV7-9	TRBJ2-5	-
TGTGCCACCAGCAGACTTTCCAGGGAGGCCGGGGAGCTGTTTTTT	CATSRLSREAGELFF	-	TRBV15	TRBJ2-2	-